A single sample is the source of the 10 T cell receptor beta chains below, sequenced in a study of cytomegalovirus exposure and HLA in healthy donors. PCR employed 60 Vbeta and 13 Jbeta primers. Using immunoSEQ multiplex PCR, the repertoire was profiled, and TCRdb retains in-frame clones only, with some absent. In the table there are approximately 290,000 clones, 80% of which are singletons. Specimen: PBMCs. The receptors shown here come from a girl under 10 years old in good health and CMV-seronegative.

The J gene is TRBJ2-7, the V gene TRBV19; TRBD2 agrees at 11 bases. Germline-derived CDR1 and CDR2 are LNHDA and SQIVND (reference sequence). V was pared by 4 bases and J by 0 bases, with 2 bases of the junction left unmatched. The CDR3 spans 15 residues. The CDR3 nucleotides read TGTGCCAGTAGTACTAGCGGGGGGACCTCCTACGAGCAGTACTTC. Translated: CASSTSGGTSYEQYF.

V usage is TRBV25-1 and J usage is TRBJ1-1; no clear D gene. V was cut by 3 bases and J by 3 bases, with 5 bases left in between. The CDR3 covers 12 residues. Germline CDR1 MGHDK, CDR2 SYGVNS. In DNA form, the CDR3 reads TGTGCCAGCAGTGAGGGCTACACTGAAGCTTTCTTT. Protein product: CASSEGYTEAFF.

This chain links TRBV7-6 with TRBJ2-2; D may be TRBD1 (6 bases). Germline V gene sequence: CDR1 SGHVS, CDR2 FNYEAQ. The CDR3 has 15 amino acids. Trimming pared 2 bases from V and 2 bases from J, leaving 9 bases between. The CDR3 here is CASSLSGVNTGELFF. Here the CDR3 DNA reads TGTGCCAGCAGCTTATCAGGGGTCAACACCGGGGAGCTGTTTTTT.

This chain connects TRBV6-1 to TRBJ2-5, with D unclear. The J call is doubtful: the DNA matches TRBJ2-7 better. Germline CDR1 MNHNS, CDR2 SASEGT. This CDR3 has 13 residues. The CDR3 here is CASSEARLVEQYF. In DNA form, the CDR3 reads TGTGCCAGCAGTGAAGCCCGTCTTGTCGAGCAGTACTTC.

J is TRBJ2-2 and V is TRBV9; D ambiguous. Trimming cost V 4 bases and J 6 bases, with 10 bases left between them. CDR1 is SGDLS, CDR2 YYNGEE, per germline. The CDR3 is made up of 13 amino acids. The CDR3 reads CASSPSRAGELFF. The CDR3 bases are TGTGCCAGCAGCCCGTCTAGAGCCGGGGAGCTGTTTTTT.

The J gene is TRBJ2-3, the V gene TRBV7-6; the D gene is possibly TRBD2 (6 bases). Germline V gives CDR1 SGHVS, CDR2 FNYEAQ. This CDR3 spans 14 amino acids. The V gene lost 0 bases and the J gene lost 5 bases, with 9 bases spanning the gap. CDR3 nucleotide sequence: TGTGCCAGCAGCTTAGCGGGACTTGGAGATACGCAGTATTTT. Translation gives CASSLAGLGDTQYF.

The chain couples TRBV27 to TRBJ2-5; 8 nucleotides align to TRBD2. Germline assignment: CDR1 MNHEY and CDR2 SMNVEV (reference sequence). The CDR3 length is 19 residues. V shed 6 bases and J 4 bases; nucleotides not matched to a gene: 22. The CDR3 reads CASSPPGLVMGRMGETQYF. In DNA form, the CDR3 reads TGTGCCAGCAGCCCACCGGGACTAGTGATGGGGAGAATGGGAGAGACCCAGTACTTC.

J is TRBJ1-1 and V is TRBV28; D perhaps matches TRBD1 (5 bases). This CDR3 is 13 amino acids long. Trimming took 9 bases from V and 1 from J, leaving 12 bases between them. From germline, CDR1 is MDHEN and CDR2 SYDVKM. CDR3 nucleotides: TGTGCCAGTGATAAGGGGCAGAACACTGAAGCTTTCTTT. Translated: CASDKGQNTEAFF.

This sequence joins TRBV5-5 and TRBJ2-7, with D tentatively TRBD2 (6 bases). Trimming stripped 6 bases from V and 7 bases from J, with 11 bases between. This CDR3 spans 11 amino acids. In germline, CDR1 is SGHKS, CDR2 YYEKEE (reference sequence). Written as DNA, the CDR3 is TGTGCCAGCAACAAAGGACTAGAGCAGTACTTC. Encoded protein: CASNKGLEQYF. Complete variable domain (other parts from reference TRBV5-5 and TRBJ2-7): DAGVTQSPTHLIKTRGQQVTLRCSPISGHKSVSWYQQVLGQGPQFIFQYYEKEERGRGNFPDRFSARQFPNYSSELNVNALLLGDSALYLCASNKGLEQYFGPGTRLTVT.

This chain links TRBV6-5 with TRBJ2-1; no clear D gene. The CDR3 runs 15 residues. From germline, CDR1 is MNHEY and CDR2 SVGAGI. Trimming removed 4 bases at V and 0 bases at J, with 10 bases between. In nucleotides, the CDR3 is TGTGCCAGCAGTTTAGCCCCCGGCTCCTACAATGAGCAGTTCTTC. Translating gives CASSLAPGSYNEQFF.